This T cell receptor beta chain is drawn from a study of CXCR3-negative and CXCR3-positive naive CD8 T cells. In the case of this clonotype: The antigen remains unidentified.

The authors made the TRB cDNA libraries by 5' RACE using UMI labels. TCRdb processed the 5' RACE reads again and assigns one entry to each CDR3 protein, with no DNA. This sample's clone table lists 38,000 or so distinct CDR3 sequences. The CDR3 extends over 13 amino acids. The germline V gene encodes CDR1 MNHEY and CDR2 SVGAGI. Broader study findings: High diversity, comparable across both naive subsets, contrasted with much lower diversity in memory CD8+ cells. A higher hydrophobicity marked the TRB CDR3s of CXCR3-positive naive cells versus CXCR3-negative naive cells. Naive cells that were CXCR3-negative or CXCR3-positive used TRBV-TRBJ genes alike, while memory cells diverged.

The sequence was obtained from a human donor in good health. Some clones in this sample may be carry-over from other donors' samples. The sample taken for sequencing was naive CXCR3- CD8+ T cells from blood. Stated subset: CD45RO-CCR7+CD27+CD95- naive CD8+ T cells lacking CXCR3 (TNR3-). The V and J genes are TRBV6-5 and TRBJ2-7. The CDR3 spells CASSYGVGNEQYF.